This T cell receptor (beta chain) was sequenced for a study of tumor and adjacent non-tumor tissue in lung cancer (dated by TCRdb to the late 2010s). As for the study more broadly: The cohort included around eleven adenocarcinoma, 2 squamous cell carcinoma and 1 small cell lung cancer patients. A total of fewer than 150 million productive TCRbeta reads were generated by sequencing, corresponding to an average of approximately 4.3 million reads per sample. Using bulk TCRbeta repertoires from 15 lung cancer patients, the study set lung tumor tissue side by side with matched distant non-tumor lung tissue. The roughly 15 enrolled patients, of whom around 10 were men and 5 were women, were aged about 30 to 80 years and were diagnosed with TNM stage I to III disease. TCRbeta CDR3 sequencing was performed on fewer than 35 paired specimens, with one tumor sample and one normal lung sample collected per patient. What the work shows at the level of the full study, not this receptor alone: The cohort had only approximately 15 patients, and the authors noted that larger samples and more detailed clinical data are needed. TCR diversity was significantly higher in younger patients, and greater tumor TCR diversity was associated with shorter overall survival and shorter disease-free survival. Tumor tissue showed significantly higher TCR diversity (inverse Simpson) than normal lung tissue, at about 400 vs 150 (P = 0.0075, Mann-Whitney U test). The sequencing platform is not named in the methods, and unique molecular identifiers are not mentioned. Because peripheral blood was not sequenced, the blood TCRbeta repertoires of the lung cancer patients in the study went unexamined. The top 100 clones accounted for a significantly larger cumulative portion of the repertoire in normal lung than in tumor tissue.

Reading the germline V gene (reference sequence) gives CDR1 WNHNN and CDR2 SYGVQD. The CDR3 measures 14 amino acids from cysteine to phenylalanine. Only CDR3 DNA remains: 42 bases, in frame from the first base. RNA was isolated from bulk unsorted tissue, and RNA quality was assessed with a NanoDrop ND-1000 and an Agilent 2100. Newly diagnosed lung cancer patients without prior chemotherapy who had been admitted for thoracic surgery in China between August and November 2014 were enrolled as donors. Anyone who had undergone radiotherapy or chemotherapy before, or who had another cancer at the same time, was left out of the study. Pieces of surgical tissue measuring roughly 1-2.2 cm3 were kept in RNAlater solution and stored at -80 degrees C until use. The receptor library was made with multiplex PCR. This sample was sequenced with an Illumina HiSeq 2500. TCRbeta libraries were constructed through three rounds of nested PCR with primers (Table S4) according to protocols modified from ARM-PCR. Before sequencing, PCR products in the 200-500 bp range were cut out of the gel and cleaned up using the QIAquick gel extraction kit. The authors' analysis ran thus. Trimmomatic was used to clean the reads, FLASH was used to merge the reads into complete CDR3 sequences, and MiTCR was used to assign the reads to V(D)J germline segments. Clonal diversity was calculated as the inverse Simpson's index using VDJtools. Productive reads were defined as in-frame sequences without a premature stop codon. TCRdb redid the processing of the public reads, applying fastp at Q25 and MiXCR, and retained in-frame beta chains. Each CDR3 protein appears once, grouped with its most common genes and DNA. The V and J calls were determined by TCRdb, not by the authors. Recorded for this sample are under 100,000 distinct CDR3 sequences; around 65% of them occurred a single time. The top ten constitute 10% to 15% of the sample.

On this clonotype itself: What antigen it recognizes has not been identified. The junction departs from germline at one end; a sequencing error may be responsible.

Sequenced sample: lung tumor tissue. This chain joins TRBV10-1 to TRBJ2-1; the D gene could be either TRBD1 or TRBD2, each agreeing at 5 bases. The receptor was derived from a woman aged 65 to 85 with non-small cell lung cancer. The CDR3 sequence is CASSESGSWDEHFF. The nucleotide sequence reads as follows: TGCGCCAGCAGTGAGTCTGGTAGCTGGGACGAGCATTTCTTC.